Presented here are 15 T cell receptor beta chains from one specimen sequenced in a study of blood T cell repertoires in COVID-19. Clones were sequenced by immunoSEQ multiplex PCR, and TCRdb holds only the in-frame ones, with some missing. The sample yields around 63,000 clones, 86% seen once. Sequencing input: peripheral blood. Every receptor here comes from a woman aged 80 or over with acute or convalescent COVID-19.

CDR3 loop: CASSSTPWTSGGLNEQFF. The CDR3, as DNA: TGCGCCAGCAGCTCGACCCCCTGGACTAGCGGGGGATTGAATGAGCAGTTCTTC. This sequence joins TRBV5-1 and TRBJ2-1, with 13 nucleotides matching TRBD2. This CDR3 comprises 18 residues. Trimming removed 3 bases from V and 7 bases from J; junction bases left unmatched: 13. Germline loops: CDR1 SGHRS, CDR2 YFSETQ.

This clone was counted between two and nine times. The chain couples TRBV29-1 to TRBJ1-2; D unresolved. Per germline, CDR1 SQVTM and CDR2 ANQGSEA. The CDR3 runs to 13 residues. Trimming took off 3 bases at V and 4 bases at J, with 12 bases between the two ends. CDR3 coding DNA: TGCAGCGTTGAGACGGGGAACAGCTATGGCTACACCTTC. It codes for CSVETGNSYGYTF.

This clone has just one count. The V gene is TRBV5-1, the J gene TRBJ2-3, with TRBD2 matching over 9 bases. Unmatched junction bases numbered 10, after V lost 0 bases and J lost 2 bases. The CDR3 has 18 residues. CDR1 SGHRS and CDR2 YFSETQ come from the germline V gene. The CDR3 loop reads CASSLAWLAGGSTDTQYF. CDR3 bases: TGCGCCAGCAGCTTGGCCTGGCTGGCGGGGGGGTCCACAGATACGCAGTATTTT.

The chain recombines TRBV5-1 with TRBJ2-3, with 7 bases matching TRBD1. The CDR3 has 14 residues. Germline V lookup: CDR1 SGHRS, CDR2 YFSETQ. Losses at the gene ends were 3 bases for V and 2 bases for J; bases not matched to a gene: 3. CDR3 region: CASSYGTATDTQYF. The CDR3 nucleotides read TGCGCCAGCAGCTATGGGACAGCCACAGATACGCAGTATTTT.

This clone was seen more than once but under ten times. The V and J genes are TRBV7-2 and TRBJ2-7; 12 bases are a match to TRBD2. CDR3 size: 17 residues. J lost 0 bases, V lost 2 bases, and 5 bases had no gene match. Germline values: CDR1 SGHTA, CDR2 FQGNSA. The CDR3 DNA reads TGTGCCAGCAGCTTAATCCTAGCGGGGGGGAGCTCCTACGAGCAGTACTTC. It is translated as CASSLILAGGSSYEQYF.

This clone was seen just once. In DNA form, the CDR3 reads TGTGCCAGCAGCCGCTTCCGGAGCACCGGGGAGCTGTTTTTT. It specifies CASSRFRSTGELFF. The chain is built from TRBV3-1 (or the pseudogene TRBV3-2) and TRBJ2-2, with D uncertain. In germline, CDR1 is LGHDT, CDR2 YNNKEL (reference sequence). The CDR3 runs to 14 residues. Deletions cut 4 bases from V and 4 bases from J, with 10 bases between.

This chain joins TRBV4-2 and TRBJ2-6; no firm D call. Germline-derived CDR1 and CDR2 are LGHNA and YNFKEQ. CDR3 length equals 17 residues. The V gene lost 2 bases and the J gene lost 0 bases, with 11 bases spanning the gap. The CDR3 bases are TGTGCCAGCAGCCAACGGAGCACATACTCTGGGGCCAACGTCCTGACTTTC. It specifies CASSQRSTYSGANVLTF.

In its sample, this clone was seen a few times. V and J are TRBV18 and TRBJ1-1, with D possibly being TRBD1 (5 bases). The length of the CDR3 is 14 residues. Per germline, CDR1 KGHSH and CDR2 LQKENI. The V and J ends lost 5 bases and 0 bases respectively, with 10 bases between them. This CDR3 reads CASSSTGMNTEAFF. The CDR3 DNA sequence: TGTGCCAGCTCAAGCACAGGAATGAACACTGAAGCTTTCTTT.

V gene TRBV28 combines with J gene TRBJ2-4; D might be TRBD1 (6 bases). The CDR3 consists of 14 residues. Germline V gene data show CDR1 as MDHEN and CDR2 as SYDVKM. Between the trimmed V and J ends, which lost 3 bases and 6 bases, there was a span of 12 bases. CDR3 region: CASSFPGTLNIQYF. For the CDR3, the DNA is TGTGCCAGCAGTTTCCCCGGGACACTAAACATTCAGTACTTC.

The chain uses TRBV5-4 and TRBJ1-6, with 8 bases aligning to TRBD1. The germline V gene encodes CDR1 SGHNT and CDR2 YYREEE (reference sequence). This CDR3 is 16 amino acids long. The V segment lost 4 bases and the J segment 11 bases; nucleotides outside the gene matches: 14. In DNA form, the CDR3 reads TGTGCCAGCAGCAACCGACAGGGGCCTCTGAGGACACCCCTCCACTTT. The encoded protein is CASSNRQGPLRTPLHF.

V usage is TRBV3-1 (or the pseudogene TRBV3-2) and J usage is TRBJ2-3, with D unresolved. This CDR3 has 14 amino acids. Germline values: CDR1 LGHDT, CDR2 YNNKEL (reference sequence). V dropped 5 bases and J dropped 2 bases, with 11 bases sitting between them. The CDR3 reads CASSVQVPTDTQYF. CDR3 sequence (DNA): TGTGCCAGCAGCGTCCAGGTTCCCACAGATACGCAGTATTTT.

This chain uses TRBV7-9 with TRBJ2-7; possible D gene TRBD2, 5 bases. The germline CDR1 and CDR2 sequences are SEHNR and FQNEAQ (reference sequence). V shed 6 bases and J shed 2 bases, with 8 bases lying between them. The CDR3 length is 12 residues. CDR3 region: CASRPLAYEQYF. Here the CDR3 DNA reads TGTGCCAGCAGGCCACTAGCCTACGAGCAGTACTTC.

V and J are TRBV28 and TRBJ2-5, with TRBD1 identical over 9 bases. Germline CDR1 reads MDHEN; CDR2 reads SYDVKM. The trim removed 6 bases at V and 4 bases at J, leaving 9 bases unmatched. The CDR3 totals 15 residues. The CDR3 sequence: CASRHQTGGAETQYF. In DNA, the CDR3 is TGTGCCAGCAGACACCAGACAGGGGGGGCAGAGACCCAGTACTTC.

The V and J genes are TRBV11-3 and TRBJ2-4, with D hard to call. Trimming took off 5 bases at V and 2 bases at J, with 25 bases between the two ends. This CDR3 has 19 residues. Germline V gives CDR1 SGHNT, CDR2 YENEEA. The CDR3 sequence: CASSITPYFRWLSKNIQYF. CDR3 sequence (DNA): TGTGCCAGCAGCATCACCCCATATTTCAGGTGGCTATCCAAAAACATTCAGTACTTC.

CDR3 residues: CASSLSGSEGYEQYF. The CDR3 nucleotides are TGTGCCAGCAGCTTATCTGGCTCCGAGGGTTACGAGCAGTACTTC. J is TRBJ2-7 and V is TRBV7-2, with a tentative D call TRBD2 (5 bases). Trimming stripped 2 bases from V and 4 bases from J, with 15 bases between. This CDR3 is built from 15 residues. Germline CDR1 reads SGHTA; CDR2 reads FQGNSA. The whole variable domain, remainder taken from reference TRBV7-2 and TRBJ2-7, is GAGVSQSPSNKVTEKGKDVELRCDPISGHTALYWYRQSLGQGLEFLIYFQGNSAPDKSGLPSDRFSAERTGGSVSTLTIQRTQQEDSAVYLCASSLSGSEGYEQYFGPGTRLTVT.